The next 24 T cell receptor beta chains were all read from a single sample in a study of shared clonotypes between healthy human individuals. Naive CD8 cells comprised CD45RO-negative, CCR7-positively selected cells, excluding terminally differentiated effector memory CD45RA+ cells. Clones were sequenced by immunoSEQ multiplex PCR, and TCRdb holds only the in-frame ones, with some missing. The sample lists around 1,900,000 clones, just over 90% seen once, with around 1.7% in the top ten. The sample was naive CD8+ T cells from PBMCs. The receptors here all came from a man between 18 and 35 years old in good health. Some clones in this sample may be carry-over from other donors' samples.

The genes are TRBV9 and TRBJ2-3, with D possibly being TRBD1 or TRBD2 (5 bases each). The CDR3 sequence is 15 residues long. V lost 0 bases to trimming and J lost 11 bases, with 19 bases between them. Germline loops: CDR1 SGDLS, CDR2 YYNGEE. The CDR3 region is CASSVGSSGTGGQYF. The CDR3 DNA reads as TGTGCCAGCAGCGTAGGGTCCAGCGGTACTGGGGGGCAGTATTTT.

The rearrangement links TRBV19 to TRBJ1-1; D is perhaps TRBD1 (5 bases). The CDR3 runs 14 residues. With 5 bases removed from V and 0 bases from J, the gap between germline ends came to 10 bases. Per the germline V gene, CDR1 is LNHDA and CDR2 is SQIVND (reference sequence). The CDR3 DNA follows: TGTGCCAGTAGTGACAGAAACATGAACACTGAAGCTTTCTTT. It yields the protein CASSDRNMNTEAFF.

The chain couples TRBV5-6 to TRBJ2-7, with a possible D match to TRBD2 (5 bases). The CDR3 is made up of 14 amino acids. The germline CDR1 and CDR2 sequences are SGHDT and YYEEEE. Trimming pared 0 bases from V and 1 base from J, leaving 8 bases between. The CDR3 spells CASSLAPGSYEQYF. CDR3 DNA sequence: TGTGCCAGCAGCTTGGCCCCGGGGTCCTACGAGCAGTACTTC.

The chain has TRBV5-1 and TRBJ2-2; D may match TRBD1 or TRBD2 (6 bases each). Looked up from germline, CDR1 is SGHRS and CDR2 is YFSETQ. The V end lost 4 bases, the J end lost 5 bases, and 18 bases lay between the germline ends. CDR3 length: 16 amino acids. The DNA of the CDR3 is TGCGCCAGCAGCCCGGAGGGGGACGGTCGGACCGGGGAGCTGTTTTTT. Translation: CASSPEGDGRTGELFF.

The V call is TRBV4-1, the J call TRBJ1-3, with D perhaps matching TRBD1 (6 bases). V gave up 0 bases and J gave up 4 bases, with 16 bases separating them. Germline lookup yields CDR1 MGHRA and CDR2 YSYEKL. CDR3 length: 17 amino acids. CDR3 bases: TGCGCCAGCAGCCAAGATCTCGGGACACGCACAGGAAACACCATATATTTT. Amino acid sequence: CASSQDLGTRTGNTIYF.

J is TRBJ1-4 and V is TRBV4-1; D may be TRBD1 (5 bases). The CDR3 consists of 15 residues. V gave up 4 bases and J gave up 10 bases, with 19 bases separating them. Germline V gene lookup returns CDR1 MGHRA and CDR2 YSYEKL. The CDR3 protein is CASSPSDSSWGKLFF. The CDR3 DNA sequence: TGCGCCAGCAGCCCGTCAGACAGTTCATGGGGAAAACTGTTTTTT.

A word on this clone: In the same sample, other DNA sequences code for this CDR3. In nucleotides, the CDR3 is TGTGCCAGCAGCGTAGTACCCAATGAGCAGTTCTTC. This encodes CASSVVPNEQFF. The V gene is TRBV9, the J gene TRBJ2-1, with D unresolved. CDR1 is SGDLS and CDR2 is YYNGEE in the germline V gene. The CDR3 is made up of 12 amino acids. V lost 0 bases and J lost 6, with 4 bases in between.

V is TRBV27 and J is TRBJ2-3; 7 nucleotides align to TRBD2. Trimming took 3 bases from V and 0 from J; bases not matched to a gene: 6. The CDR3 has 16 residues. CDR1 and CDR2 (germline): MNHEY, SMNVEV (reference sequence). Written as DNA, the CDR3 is TGTGCCAGCAGTTTCAGCGCGGGAGAGAGCACAGATACGCAGTATTTT. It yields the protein CASSFSAGESTDTQYF.

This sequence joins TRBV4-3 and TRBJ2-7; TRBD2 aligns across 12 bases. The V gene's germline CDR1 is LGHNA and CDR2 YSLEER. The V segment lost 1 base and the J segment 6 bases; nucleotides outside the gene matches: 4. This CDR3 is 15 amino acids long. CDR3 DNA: TGCGCCAGCAGCCAAGTCCTAGCGGGAGGGCGCGAGCAGTACTTC. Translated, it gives CASSQVLAGGREQYF.

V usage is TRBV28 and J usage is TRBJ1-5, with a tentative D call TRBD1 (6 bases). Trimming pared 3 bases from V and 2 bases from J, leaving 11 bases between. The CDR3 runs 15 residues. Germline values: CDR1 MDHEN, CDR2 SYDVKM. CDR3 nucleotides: TGTGCCAGCAGTTTTTCGGGGGCAGGCAATCAGCCCCAGCATTTT. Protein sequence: CASSFSGAGNQPQHF.

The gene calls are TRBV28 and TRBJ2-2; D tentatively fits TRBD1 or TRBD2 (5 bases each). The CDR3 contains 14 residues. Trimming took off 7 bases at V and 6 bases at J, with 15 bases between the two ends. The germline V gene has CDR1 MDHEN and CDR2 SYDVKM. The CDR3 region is CASTPLWGSGELFF. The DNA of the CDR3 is TGTGCCAGCACCCCCCTGTGGGGGTCCGGGGAGCTGTTTTTT.

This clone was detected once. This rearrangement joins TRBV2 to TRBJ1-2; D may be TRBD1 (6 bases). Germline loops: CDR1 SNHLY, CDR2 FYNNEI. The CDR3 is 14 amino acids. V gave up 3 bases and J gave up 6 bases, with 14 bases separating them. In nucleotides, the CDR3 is TGTGCCAGCAGTGAGTCATTGGGGGCCGATGGCTACACCTTC. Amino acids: CASSESLGADGYTF.

Here the CDR3 DNA reads TGTGCCAGCAGTTCCGGACAGGGGGTTCCCGGGCCCCAGCATTTT. This gives the protein CASSSGQGVPGPQHF. The genes are TRBV28 and TRBJ1-5, with 10 bases that match TRBD1. Trimming cost V 4 bases and J 9 bases; bases outside gene matches: 9. Germline CDR1 MDHEN, CDR2 SYDVKM. CDR3 length: 15 residues.

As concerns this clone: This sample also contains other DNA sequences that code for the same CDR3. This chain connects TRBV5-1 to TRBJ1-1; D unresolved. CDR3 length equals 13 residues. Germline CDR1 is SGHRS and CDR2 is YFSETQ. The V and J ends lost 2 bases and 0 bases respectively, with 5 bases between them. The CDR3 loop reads CASSLWVNTEAFF. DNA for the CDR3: TGCGCCAGCAGCTTATGGGTGAACACTGAAGCTTTCTTT.

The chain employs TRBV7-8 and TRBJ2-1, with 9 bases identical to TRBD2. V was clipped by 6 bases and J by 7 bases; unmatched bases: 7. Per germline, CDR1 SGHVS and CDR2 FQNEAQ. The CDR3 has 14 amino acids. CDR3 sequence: CASSPGTSMNEQFF. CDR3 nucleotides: TGTGCCAGCAGTCCCGGGACTAGCATGAATGAGCAGTTCTTC.

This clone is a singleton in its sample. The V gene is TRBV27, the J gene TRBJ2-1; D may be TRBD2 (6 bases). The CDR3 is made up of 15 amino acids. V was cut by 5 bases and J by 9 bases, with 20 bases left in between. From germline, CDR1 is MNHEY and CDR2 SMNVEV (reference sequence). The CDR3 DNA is TGTGCCAGCAGTCCACAGGCCTCTCGGGAGAGTGAGCAGTTCTTC. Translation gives CASSPQASRESEQFF.

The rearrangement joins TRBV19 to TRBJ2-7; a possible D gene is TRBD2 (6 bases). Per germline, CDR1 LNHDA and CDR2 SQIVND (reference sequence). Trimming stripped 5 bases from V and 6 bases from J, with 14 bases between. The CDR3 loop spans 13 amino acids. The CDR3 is CASSPRSGLEQYF. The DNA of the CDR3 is TGTGCCAGTAGTCCGCGCTCGGGACTCGAGCAGTACTTC.

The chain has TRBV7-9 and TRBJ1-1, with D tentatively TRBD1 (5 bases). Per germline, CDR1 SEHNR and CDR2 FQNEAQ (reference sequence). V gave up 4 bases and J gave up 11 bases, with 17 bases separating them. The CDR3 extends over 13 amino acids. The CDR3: CASSSGTVGRAFF. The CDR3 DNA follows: TGTGCCAGCAGCTCCGGGACGGTAGGTCGGGCTTTCTTT.

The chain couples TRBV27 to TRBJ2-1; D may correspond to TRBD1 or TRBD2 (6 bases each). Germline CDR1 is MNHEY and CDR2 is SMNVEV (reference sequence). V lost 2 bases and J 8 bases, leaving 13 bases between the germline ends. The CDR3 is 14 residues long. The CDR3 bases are TGTGCCAGCAGTTTAAGGGGGGAGTACGATGAGCAGTTCTTC. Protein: CASSLRGEYDEQFF.

The CDR3 DNA sequence: TGTGCCAGCAGCTTAATAAGGAGTTACTCCTACGAGCAGTACTTC. Amino acid sequence: CASSLIRSYSYEQYF. This chain links TRBV7-9 with TRBJ2-7; no definite D call. The V and J ends lost 2 bases and 0 bases respectively, with 11 bases between them. CDR3 length equals 15 residues. Germline V CDR1 and CDR2: SEHNR, FQNEAQ (reference sequence).

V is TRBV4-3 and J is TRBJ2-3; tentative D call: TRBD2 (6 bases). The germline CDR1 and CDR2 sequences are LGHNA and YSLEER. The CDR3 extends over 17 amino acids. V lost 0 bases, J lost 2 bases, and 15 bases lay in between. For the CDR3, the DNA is TGCGCCAGCAGCCAAGATCGGTCTAGCGAGAACACAGATACGCAGTATTTT. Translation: CASSQDRSSENTDTQYF.

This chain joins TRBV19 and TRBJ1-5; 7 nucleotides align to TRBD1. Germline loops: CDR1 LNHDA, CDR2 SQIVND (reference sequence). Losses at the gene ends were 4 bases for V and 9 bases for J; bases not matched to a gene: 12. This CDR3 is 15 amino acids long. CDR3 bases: TGTGCCAGTAGTAAGGGACAGTCTGAAGTAGGGCCCCAGCATTTT. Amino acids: CASSKGQSEVGPQHF.

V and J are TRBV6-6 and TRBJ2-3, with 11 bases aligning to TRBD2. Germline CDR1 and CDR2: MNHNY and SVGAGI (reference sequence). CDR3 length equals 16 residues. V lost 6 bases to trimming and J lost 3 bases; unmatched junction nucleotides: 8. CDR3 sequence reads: CASSRSGRAPTDTQYF. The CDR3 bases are TGTGCCAGCAGCCGTAGCGGGAGGGCCCCTACAGATACGCAGTATTTT.

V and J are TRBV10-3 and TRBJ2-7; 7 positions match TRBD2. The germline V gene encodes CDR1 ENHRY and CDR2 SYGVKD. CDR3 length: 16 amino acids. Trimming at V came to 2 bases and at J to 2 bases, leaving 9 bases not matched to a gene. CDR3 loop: CAISEILGRDPYEQYF. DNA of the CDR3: TGTGCCATCAGTGAGATATTGGGGAGGGACCCCTACGAGCAGTACTTC.